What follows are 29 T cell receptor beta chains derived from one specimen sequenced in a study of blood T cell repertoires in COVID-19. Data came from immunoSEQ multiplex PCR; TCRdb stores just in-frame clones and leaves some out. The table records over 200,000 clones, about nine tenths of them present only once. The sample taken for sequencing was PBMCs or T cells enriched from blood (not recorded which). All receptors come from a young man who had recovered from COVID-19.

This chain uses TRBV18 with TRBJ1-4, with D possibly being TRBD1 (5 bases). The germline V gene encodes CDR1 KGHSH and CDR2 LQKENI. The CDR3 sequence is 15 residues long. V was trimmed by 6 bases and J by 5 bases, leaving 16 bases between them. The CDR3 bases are TGTGCCAGCTCCCCCAGCCAGACAGAGAATGAAAAACTGTTTTTT. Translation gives CASSPSQTENEKLFF.

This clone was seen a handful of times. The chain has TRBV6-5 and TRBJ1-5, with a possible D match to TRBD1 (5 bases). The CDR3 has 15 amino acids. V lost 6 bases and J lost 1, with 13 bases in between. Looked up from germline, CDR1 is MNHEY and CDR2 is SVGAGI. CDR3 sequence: CASSWARGSNQPQHF. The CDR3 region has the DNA TGTGCCAGCAGCTGGGCGCGGGGGAGCAATCAGCCCCAGCATTTT.

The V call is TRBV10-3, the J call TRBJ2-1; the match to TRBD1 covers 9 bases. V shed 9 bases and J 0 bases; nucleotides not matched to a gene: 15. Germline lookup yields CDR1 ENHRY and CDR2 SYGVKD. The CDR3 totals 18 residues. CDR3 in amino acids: CAMGPGQGLSSSYNEQFF. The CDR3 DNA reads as TGTGCCATGGGACCGGGACAGGGCCTATCTAGCTCCTACAATGAGCAGTTCTTC.

This CDR3 is CASSKTGTGSYGYTF. For the CDR3, the DNA is TGTGCCAGCAGTAAGACAGGGACGGGCAGCTATGGCTACACCTTC. This chain links TRBV6-5 with TRBJ1-2; TRBD1 aligns across 7 bases. The length of the CDR3 is 15 residues. The V and J ends lost 5 bases and 4 bases, in that order; junction bases with no gene match: 10. Per the germline V gene, CDR1 is MNHEY and CDR2 is SVGAGI.

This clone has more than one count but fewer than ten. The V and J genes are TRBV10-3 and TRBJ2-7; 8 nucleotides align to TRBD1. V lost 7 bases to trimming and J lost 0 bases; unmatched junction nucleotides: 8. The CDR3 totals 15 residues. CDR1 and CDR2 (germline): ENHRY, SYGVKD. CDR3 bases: TGTGCCATCACTCCAGGACAGGGAAACTCCTACGAGCAGTACTTC. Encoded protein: CAITPGQGNSYEQYF.

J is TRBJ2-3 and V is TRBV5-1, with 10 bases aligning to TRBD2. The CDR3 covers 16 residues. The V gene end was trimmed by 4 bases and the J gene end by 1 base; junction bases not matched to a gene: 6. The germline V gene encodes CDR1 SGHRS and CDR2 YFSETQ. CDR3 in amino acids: CASSLTGTSGTDTQYF. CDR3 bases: TGCGCCAGCAGCCTAACCGGGACTAGCGGCACAGATACGCAGTATTTT.

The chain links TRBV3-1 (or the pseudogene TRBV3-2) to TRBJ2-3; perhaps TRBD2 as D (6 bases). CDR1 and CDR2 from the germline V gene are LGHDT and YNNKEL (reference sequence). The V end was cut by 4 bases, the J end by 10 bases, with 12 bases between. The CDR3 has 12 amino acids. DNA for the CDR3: TGTGCCAGCAGCCGGGACTGGACCGCGCAGTATTTT. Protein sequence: CASSRDWTAQYF.

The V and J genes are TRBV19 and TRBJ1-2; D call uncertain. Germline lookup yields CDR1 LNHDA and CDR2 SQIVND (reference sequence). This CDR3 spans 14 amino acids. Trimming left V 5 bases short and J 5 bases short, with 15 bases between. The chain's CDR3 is CASSSQPTGYGYTF. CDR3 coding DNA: TGTGCCAGTAGTTCCCAGCCGACGGGATATGGCTACACCTTC.

The CDR3 spells CASLQRGSGNEQFF. Here the CDR3 DNA reads TGTGCCAGCCTCCAACGGGGAAGTGGCAATGAGCAGTTCTTC. The chain combines TRBV3-1 (or the pseudogene TRBV3-2) with TRBJ2-1; the D gene is possibly TRBD2 (5 bases). Germline CDR1 LGHDT, CDR2 YNNKEL (reference sequence). This CDR3 spans 14 amino acids. V dropped 8 bases and J dropped 6 bases, with 17 bases sitting between them.

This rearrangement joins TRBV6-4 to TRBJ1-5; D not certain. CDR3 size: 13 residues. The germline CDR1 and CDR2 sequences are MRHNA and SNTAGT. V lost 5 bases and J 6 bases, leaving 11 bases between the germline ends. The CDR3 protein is CASSQEEGQPQHF. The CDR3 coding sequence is TGTGCCAGCAGTCAGGAAGAGGGTCAGCCCCAGCATTTT.

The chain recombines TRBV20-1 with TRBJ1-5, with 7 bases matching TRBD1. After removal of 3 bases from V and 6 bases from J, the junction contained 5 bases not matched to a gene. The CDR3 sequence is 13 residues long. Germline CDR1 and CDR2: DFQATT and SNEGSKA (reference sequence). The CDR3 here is CSASDRVGQPQHF. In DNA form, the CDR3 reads TGCAGTGCTAGTGACAGGGTGGGTCAGCCCCAGCATTTT.

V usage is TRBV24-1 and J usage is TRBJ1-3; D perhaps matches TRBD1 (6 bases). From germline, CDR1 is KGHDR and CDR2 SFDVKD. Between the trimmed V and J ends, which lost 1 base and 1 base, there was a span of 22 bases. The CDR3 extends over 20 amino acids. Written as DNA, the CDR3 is TGTGCCACCAGTGATTTACTATGGGACATTGGACACCCGTCTGGAAACACCATATATTTT. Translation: CATSDLLWDIGHPSGNTIYF.

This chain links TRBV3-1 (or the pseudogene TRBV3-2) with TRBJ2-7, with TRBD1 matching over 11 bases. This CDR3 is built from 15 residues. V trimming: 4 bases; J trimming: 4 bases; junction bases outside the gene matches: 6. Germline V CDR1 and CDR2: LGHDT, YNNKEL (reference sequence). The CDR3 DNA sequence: TGTGCCAGCAGCCTCGGACAGGGGGCGGAATACGAGCAGTACTTC. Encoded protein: CASSLGQGAEYEQYF.

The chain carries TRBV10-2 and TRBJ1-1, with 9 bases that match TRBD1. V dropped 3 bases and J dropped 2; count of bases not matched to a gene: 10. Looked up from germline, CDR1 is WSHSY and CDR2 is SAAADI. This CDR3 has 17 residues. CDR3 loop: CASSDPGQGLINTEAFF. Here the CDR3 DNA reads TGCGCCAGCAGTGATCCGGGACAGGGATTAATAAACACTGAAGCTTTCTTT.

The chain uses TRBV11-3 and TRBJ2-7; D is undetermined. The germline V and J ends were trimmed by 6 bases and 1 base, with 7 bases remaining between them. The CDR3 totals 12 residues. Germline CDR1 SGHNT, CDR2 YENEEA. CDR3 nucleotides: TGTGCCAGCAGTCAGCGATCCTACGAGCAGTACTTC. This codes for CASSQRSYEQYF.

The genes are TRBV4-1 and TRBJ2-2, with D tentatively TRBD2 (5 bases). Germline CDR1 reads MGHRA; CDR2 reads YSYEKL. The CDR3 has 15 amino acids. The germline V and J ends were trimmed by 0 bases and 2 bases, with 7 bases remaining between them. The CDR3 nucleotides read TGCGCCAGCAGCCAAGACTCTAGCAACACCGGGGAGCTGTTTTTT. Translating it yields CASSQDSSNTGELFF.

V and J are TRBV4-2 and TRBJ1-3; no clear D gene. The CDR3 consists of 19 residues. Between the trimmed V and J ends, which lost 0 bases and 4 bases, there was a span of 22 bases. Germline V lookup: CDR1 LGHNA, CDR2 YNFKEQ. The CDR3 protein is CASSQEASTSEVPGNTIYF. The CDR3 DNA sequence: TGTGCCAGCAGCCAAGAAGCGTCTACCTCTGAGGTCCCCGGAAACACCATATATTTT.

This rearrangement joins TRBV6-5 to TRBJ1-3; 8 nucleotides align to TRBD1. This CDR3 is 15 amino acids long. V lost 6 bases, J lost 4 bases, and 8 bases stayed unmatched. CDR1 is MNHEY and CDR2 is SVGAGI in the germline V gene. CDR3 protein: CASSRTGGQGNTIYF. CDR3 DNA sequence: TGTGCCAGCAGCCGTACAGGGGGGCAGGGAAACACCATATATTTT.

The CDR3 nucleotides are TGTGCCACCAGCAGAGATCTCACGACTAGCGTGAACACCGGGGAGCTGTTTTTT. Translation gives CATSRDLTTSVNTGELFF. The chain employs TRBV15 and TRBJ2-2; 8 bases match TRBD2. Trimming took 0 bases from V and 1 from J; bases not matched to a gene: 7. Germline CDR1 is LNHNV and CDR2 is YYDKDF (reference sequence). CDR3 size: 18 residues.

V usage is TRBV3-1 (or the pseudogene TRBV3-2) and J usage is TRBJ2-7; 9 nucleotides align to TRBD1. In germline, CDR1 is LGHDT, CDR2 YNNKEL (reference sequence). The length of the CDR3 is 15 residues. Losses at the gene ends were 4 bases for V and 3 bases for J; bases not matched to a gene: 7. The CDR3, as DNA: TGTGCCAGCAGCCCTACCGGGACAGGGAACTACGAGCAGTACTTC. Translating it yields CASSPTGTGNYEQYF.

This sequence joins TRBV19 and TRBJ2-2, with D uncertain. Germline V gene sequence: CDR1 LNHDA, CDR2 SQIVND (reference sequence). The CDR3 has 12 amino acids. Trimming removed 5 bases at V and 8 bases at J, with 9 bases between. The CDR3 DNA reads TGTGCCAGTAGTTTCCGCGTGGGGGAGCTGTTTTTT. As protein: CASSFRVGELFF.

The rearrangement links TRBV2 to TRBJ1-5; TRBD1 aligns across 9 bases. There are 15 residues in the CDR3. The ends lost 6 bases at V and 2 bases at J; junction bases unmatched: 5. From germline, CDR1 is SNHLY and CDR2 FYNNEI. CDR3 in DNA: TGTGCCAGCAGCCAGGACAGGGGTGGCAATCAGCCCCAGCATTTT. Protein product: CASSQDRGGNQPQHF.

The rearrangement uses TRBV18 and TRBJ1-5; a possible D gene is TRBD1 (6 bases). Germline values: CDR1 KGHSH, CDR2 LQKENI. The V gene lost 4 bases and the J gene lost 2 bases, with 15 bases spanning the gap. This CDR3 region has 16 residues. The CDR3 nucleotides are TGTGCCAGCTCACTCGGGACAATCGGCGGCAATCAGCCCCAGCATTTT. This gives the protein CASSLGTIGGNQPQHF. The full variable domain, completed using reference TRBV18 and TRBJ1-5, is NAGVMQNPRHLVRRRGQEARLRCSPMKGHSHVYWYRQLPEEGLKFMVYLQKENIIDESGMPKERFSAEFPKEGPSILRIQQVVRGDSAAYFCASSLGTIGGNQPQHFGDGTRLSIL.

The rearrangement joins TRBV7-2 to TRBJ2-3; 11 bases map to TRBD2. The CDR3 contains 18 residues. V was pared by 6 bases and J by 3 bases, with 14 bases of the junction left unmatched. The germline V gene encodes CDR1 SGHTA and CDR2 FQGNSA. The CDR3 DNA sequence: TGTGCCAGCAGACCCACTAGCGGGAGTGGGTGGCGGACAGATACGCAGTATTTT. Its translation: CASRPTSGSGWRTDTQYF.

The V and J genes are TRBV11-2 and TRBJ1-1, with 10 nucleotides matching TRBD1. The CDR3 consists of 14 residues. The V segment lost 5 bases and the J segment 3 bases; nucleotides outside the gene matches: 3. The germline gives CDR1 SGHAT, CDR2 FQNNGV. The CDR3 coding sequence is TGTGCCAGCAGCAGGACAGGGGGGGACACTGAAGCTTTCTTT. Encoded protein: CASSRTGGDTEAFF.

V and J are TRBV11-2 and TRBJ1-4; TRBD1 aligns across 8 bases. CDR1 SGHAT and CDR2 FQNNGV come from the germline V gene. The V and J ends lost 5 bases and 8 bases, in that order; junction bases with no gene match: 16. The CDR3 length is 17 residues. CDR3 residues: CASSPITGGNGLEKLFF. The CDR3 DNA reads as TGTGCCAGCAGCCCCATTACAGGGGGTAACGGCCTAGAAAAACTGTTTTTT.

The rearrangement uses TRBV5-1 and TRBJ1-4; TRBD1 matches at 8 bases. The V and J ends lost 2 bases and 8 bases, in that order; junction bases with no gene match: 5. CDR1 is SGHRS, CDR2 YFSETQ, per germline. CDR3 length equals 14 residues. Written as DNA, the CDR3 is TGCGCCAGCAGCTTTAAGGGACAGGACGAAAAACTGTTTTTT. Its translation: CASSFKGQDEKLFF.

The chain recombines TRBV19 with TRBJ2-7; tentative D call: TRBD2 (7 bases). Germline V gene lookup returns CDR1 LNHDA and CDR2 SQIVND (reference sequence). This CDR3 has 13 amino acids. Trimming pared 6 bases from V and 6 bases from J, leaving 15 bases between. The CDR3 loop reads CASSKQRGGEQYF. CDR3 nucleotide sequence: TGTGCCAGTAGCAAACAGAGGGGGGGCGAGCAGTACTTC.

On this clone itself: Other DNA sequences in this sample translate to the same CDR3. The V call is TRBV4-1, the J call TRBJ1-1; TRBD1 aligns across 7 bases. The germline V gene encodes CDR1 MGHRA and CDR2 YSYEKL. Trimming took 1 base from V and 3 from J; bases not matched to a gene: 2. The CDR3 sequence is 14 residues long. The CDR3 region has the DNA TGCGCCAGCAGCCAAGGACAGGGTGACACTGAAGCTTTCTTT. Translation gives CASSQGQGDTEAFF.